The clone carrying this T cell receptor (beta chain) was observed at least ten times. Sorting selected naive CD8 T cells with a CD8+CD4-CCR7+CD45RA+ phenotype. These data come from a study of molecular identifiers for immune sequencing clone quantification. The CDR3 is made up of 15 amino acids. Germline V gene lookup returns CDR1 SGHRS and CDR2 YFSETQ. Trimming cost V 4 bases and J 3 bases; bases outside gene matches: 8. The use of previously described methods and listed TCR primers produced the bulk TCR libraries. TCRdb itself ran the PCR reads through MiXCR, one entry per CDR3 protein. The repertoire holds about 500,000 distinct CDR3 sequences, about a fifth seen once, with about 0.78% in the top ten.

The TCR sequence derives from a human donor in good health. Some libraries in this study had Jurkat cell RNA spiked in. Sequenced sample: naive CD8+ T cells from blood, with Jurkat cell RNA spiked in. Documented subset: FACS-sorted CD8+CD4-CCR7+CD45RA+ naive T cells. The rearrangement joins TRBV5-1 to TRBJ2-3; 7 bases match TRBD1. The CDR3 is CASSPWDSWTDTQYF. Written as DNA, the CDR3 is TGCGCCAGCAGCCCGTGGGACAGTTGGACAGATACGCAGTATTTT.